This T cell receptor (beta chain) came from a study of OX40 agonist ivuxolimab in advanced cancers. Study-wide results and limits: Those patients achieving a partial response at 0.1-3.0 mg/kg showed among the lowest clonal expansion. Antigen targets of the expanded peripheral T cells went undetermined.

The V gene's germline CDR1 is SGHAT and CDR2 FQDESV (reference sequence). V was clipped by 2 bases and J by 7 bases, with 9 bases between them. CDR3 length: 13 amino acids. Libraries were prepared by immunoSEQ multiplex PCR; TCRdb keeps only in-frame clonotypes and omits some of them. The top ten hold 7.5% to 9% of the sample, which has 60,000 to 75,000 clones, less than 90% seen once. As concerns this clone: The antigen is unknown.

Blood draws occurred at baseline, cycle 4 day 1, and cycle 7 day 1. This rearrangement joins TRBV11-1 to TRBJ2-1, with a tentative D call TRBD2 (5 bases). The sample in question was CD4+ or CD8+ T cells sorted from blood, obtained in a trial of the OX40 agonist ivuxolimab. This TCR derives from an adult with an advanced solid tumor such as melanoma, head and neck, liver or kidney cancer. CDR3 DNA sequence: TGTGCCAGCAGCTTACGGGGTAGGAATGAGCAGTTCTTC. This translates into CASSLRGRNEQFF.